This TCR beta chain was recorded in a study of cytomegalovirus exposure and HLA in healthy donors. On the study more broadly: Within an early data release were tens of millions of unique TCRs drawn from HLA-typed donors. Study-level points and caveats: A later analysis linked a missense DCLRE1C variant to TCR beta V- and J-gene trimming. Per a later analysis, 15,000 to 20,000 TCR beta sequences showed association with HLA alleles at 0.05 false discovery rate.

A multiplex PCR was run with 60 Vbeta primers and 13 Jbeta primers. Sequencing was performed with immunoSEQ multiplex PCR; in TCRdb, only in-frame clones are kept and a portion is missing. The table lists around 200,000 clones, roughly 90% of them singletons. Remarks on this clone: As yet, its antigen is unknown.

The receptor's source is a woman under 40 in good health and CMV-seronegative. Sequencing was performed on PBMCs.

The CDR3 sequence: CASSFSPGAIEQYF. The CDR3 nucleotides are TGCGCCAGCAGCTTTTCGCCAGGGGCGATAGAGCAGTACTTC. This rearrangement joins TRBV5-1 to TRBJ2-7, with a tentative D call TRBD1 (6 bases). Trimming shortened V by 2 bases and J by 7 bases, and 16 bases separated the two germline ends. The CDR3 extends over 14 amino acids. CDR1 SGHRS and CDR2 YFSETQ come from the germline V gene.